Each of the 14 T cell receptor beta chains below was sequenced from the same sample in a study of blood T cell repertoires in COVID-19. Clones were sequenced by immunoSEQ multiplex PCR, and TCRdb holds only the in-frame ones, with some missing. Altogether approximately 25,000 clones are present, roughly four fifths being singletons, with the ten largest covering about 8.1%. The sequencing input was peripheral blood. Receptor source: a human donor in a cohort sampled during active COVID-19.

This clone was counted between two and nine times. The rearrangement joins TRBV20-1 to TRBJ1-6; TRBD1 is a possible D gene (6 bases). Trimming removed 3 bases from V and 4 bases from J, with 13 bases in between. Per germline, CDR1 DFQATT and CDR2 SNEGSKA (reference sequence). The CDR3 sequence is 15 residues long. CDR3 protein: CSASPSGHYNSPLHF. The CDR3 bases are TGCAGTGCTAGTCCCTCGGGACATTATAATTCACCCCTCCACTTT.

The chain combines TRBV7-2 with TRBJ1-5; possibly TRBD1 for D (5 bases). The V and J ends lost 4 bases and 2 bases respectively, with 15 bases between them. The CDR3 contains 16 residues. The germline CDR1 and CDR2 sequences are SGHTA and FQGNSA. CDR3: CASSSPGGRGNQPQHF. CDR3 DNA sequence: TGTGCCAGCAGCTCCCCCGGGGGAAGGGGCAATCAGCCCCAGCATTTT.

This chain links TRBV4-2 with TRBJ1-4; D is unclear. CDR1 and CDR2 (germline): LGHNA, YNFKEQ. This CDR3 has 15 residues. V was pared by 4 bases and J by 6 bases, with 15 bases between. The CDR3 spells CASSPRKGGDEKLFF. The CDR3 nucleotides read TGTGCCAGCAGCCCCCGTAAGGGAGGCGATGAAAAACTGTTTTTT.

The chain carries TRBV15 and TRBJ2-2; maybe TRBD1 (6 bases). Trimming stripped 5 bases from V and 4 bases from J, with 14 bases between. This CDR3 is 15 amino acids long. Germline-derived CDR1 and CDR2 are LNHNV and YYDKDF (reference sequence). The CDR3 DNA sequence: TGTGCCACCAGCGAACAACTAGGGGGCACCGGGGAGCTGTTTTTT. Its protein is CATSEQLGGTGELFF.

The chain employs TRBV7-3 and TRBJ1-1; 8 nucleotides agree with TRBD1. V dropped 4 bases and J dropped 8; count of bases not matched to a gene: 6. The CDR3 is 13 amino acids. The V gene's germline CDR1 is SGHTA and CDR2 FQGTGA. The CDR3 DNA sequence: TGTGCCAGCAGCTCCACTGGGACAGGCGAAGCTTTCTTT. The encoded protein is CASSSTGTGEAFF.

The chain combines TRBV4-2 with TRBJ1-4, with D uncertain. The germline V gene has CDR1 LGHNA and CDR2 YNFKEQ. V was cut by 4 bases and J by 1 base, with 10 bases left in between. The CDR3 spans 15 residues. The CDR3 DNA reads TGTGCCAGCAGCCCCCCCCGGGGAACTAATGAAAAACTGTTTTTT. Translated: CASSPPRGTNEKLFF.

The V gene is TRBV12-3 or TRBV12-4, the J gene TRBJ2-1; D call uncertain. The germline V and J ends were trimmed by 2 bases and 4 bases, with 3 bases remaining between them. The CDR3 spans 12 residues. The CDR3 reads CASSLQYNEQFF. CDR3 nucleotide sequence: TGTGCCAGCAGTTTACAGTACAATGAGCAGTTCTTC.

The CDR3 DNA is TGTGCCAGTAGTATTTTAGGCCGGGTCGATCAGCCCCAGCATTTT. This sequence encodes CASSILGRVDQPQHF. The chain has TRBV19 and TRBJ1-5; no definite D call. Germline assignment: CDR1 LNHDA and CDR2 SQIVND (reference sequence). The V end was cut by 3 bases, the J end by 5 bases, with 14 bases between. The CDR3 is 15 amino acids.

V usage is TRBV7-6 and J usage is TRBJ2-1; 8 bases map to TRBD2. The CDR3 extends over 15 amino acids. After removal of 4 bases from V and 6 bases from J, the junction contained 8 bases not matched to a gene. CDR1 and CDR2 from the germline V gene are SGHVS and FNYEAQ. CDR3 sequence (DNA): TGTGCCAGCAGCTCTAGCGGGCCGGGACGCAATGAGCAGTTCTTC. Amino acid sequence: CASSSSGPGRNEQFF.

V gene TRBV19 combines with J gene TRBJ2-7, with 13 bases fitting TRBD2. After removal of 2 bases from V and 2 bases from J, the junction contained 6 bases not matched to a gene. This CDR3 has 17 residues. The germline gives CDR1 LNHDA, CDR2 SQIVND (reference sequence). CDR3 region: CASSILGTSGDPYEQYF. CDR3 nucleotide sequence: TGTGCCAGTAGTATACTGGGGACTAGCGGGGACCCCTACGAGCAGTACTTC.

This clone was observed a handful of times. The chain recombines TRBV27 with TRBJ2-1, with TRBD2 as a possible D gene (5 bases). The V end was cut by 4 bases, the J end by 7 bases, with 5 bases between. Germline V gene lookup returns CDR1 MNHEY and CDR2 SMNVEV (reference sequence). This CDR3 has 11 residues. The CDR3 sequence is CASSSGNEQFF. The CDR3 DNA reads TGTGCCAGCAGTTCGGGAAATGAGCAGTTCTTC.

This chain uses TRBV27 with TRBJ2-2; TRBD1 matches 10 bases. V was pared by 5 bases and J by 3 bases, with 3 bases of the junction left unmatched. CDR1 MNHEY and CDR2 SMNVEV come from the germline V gene (reference sequence). The CDR3 extends over 15 amino acids. The CDR3 protein is CASSVTGGHTGELFF. The CDR3 DNA reads TGTGCCAGCAGTGTGACAGGGGGCCACACCGGGGAGCTGTTTTTT.

The chain uses TRBV19 and TRBJ2-4; 8 nucleotides align to TRBD2. The CDR3 is 21 amino acids. Germline CDR1 is LNHDA and CDR2 is SQIVND (reference sequence). The ends lost 3 bases at V and 0 bases at J; junction bases unmatched: 19. This CDR3 is CASSMGTRSRGYLLAKNIQYF. As DNA, the CDR3 is TGTGCCAGTAGTATGGGGACTAGGAGCAGGGGTTATCTTCTAGCCAAAAACATTCAGTACTTC.

The chain links TRBV6-2 or TRBV6-3 to TRBJ2-3, with 11 bases lining up with TRBD2. CDR1 and CDR2 from the germline V gene are MNHEY and SVGEGT. The V segment lost 5 bases and the J segment 5 bases; nucleotides outside the gene matches: 12. The CDR3 runs to 17 residues. CDR3: CASSHSGAGLAVDTQYF. In nucleotides, the CDR3 is TGTGCCAGCAGTCACAGTGGGGCGGGACTAGCGGTAGATACGCAGTATTTT.